The 22 T cell receptor beta chains presented below share a single source sample, sequenced in a study of blood T cells in healthy people across ages. Using a J-beta primer mix together with a sample-barcoded 5' primer, a second PCR was run for about 6 to 12 cycles. TCRdb re-called the 5' RACE reads with MiXCR, one entry per CDR3 protein. The sample shows about 760,000 distinct CDR3 sequences, around 50% of them seen only once. The sequencing sample was made of blood. The source of these receptors is a man between 35 and 55 years old in good health.

This clonotype was seen more than once but under ten times. The chain joins TRBV20-1 to TRBJ2-7; D tentatively reads TRBD1 or TRBD2 (5 bases each). V was trimmed by 3 bases and J by 2 bases, leaving 14 bases between them. Germline CDR1 is DFQATT and CDR2 is SNEGSKA (reference sequence). The CDR3 sequence is 14 residues long. DNA for the CDR3: TGCAGTGCTAGTATAGGGGACGGCGCCTACGAGCAGTACTTC. Protein: CSASIGDGAYEQYF.

The CDR3 loop is CASTPAVEVAKNIQYF. For the CDR3, the DNA is TGTGCCAGCACCCCTGCGGTGGAAGTAGCCAAAAACATTCAGTACTTC. The chain couples TRBV27 to TRBJ2-4; D call uncertain. The CDR3 covers 16 residues. V lost 7 bases and J lost 0, with 16 bases in between. Germline V lookup: CDR1 MNHEY, CDR2 SMNVEV (reference sequence).

The chain uses TRBV5-1 and TRBJ2-1, with 11 bases fitting TRBD1. V lost 5 bases, J lost 9 bases, and 4 bases stayed unmatched. CDR3 length: 13 amino acids. Germline-derived CDR1 and CDR2 are SGHRS and YFSETQ. As DNA, the CDR3 is TGCGCCAGCAGTATAGGGACAGGGGGTGAGCAGTTCTTC. Its protein product is CASSIGTGGEQFF.

V is TRBV18 and J is TRBJ2-6; 8 bases agree with TRBD1. The CDR3 runs 16 residues. The junction had 0 bases not matched to a gene; V was cut back by 2 bases and J by 0 bases. Germline CDR1 KGHSH, CDR2 LQKENI. The CDR3 DNA is TGTGCCAGCTCACCAGGGACAGGCTCTGGGGCCAACGTCCTGACTTTC. Translating it yields CASSPGTGSGANVLTF.

This clonotype was counted only a few times. This chain joins TRBV27 and TRBJ2-1; D might be TRBD1 (6 bases). This CDR3 has 14 residues. Per the germline V gene, CDR1 is MNHEY and CDR2 is SMNVEV (reference sequence). V gave up 5 bases and J gave up 8 bases, with 16 bases separating them. The CDR3 loop is CASSPVAGAYEQFF. Here the CDR3 DNA reads TGTGCCAGCAGTCCAGTCGCAGGGGCCTATGAGCAGTTCTTC.

For the CDR3, the DNA is TGTGCCAGCAGTTCGGGGGGCGCGGAAGGCTACACCTTC. It codes for CASSSGGAEGYTF. The J gene is TRBJ1-2, the V gene TRBV6-6; D is perhaps TRBD1 (6 bases). The V gene's germline CDR1 is MNHNY and CDR2 SVGAGI (reference sequence). The CDR3 totals 13 residues. The V and J ends lost 4 bases and 8 bases respectively, with 14 bases between them.

Regarding this clonotype: Given a much more abundant clone one base away, this may be a read error. The rearrangement joins TRBV20-1 to TRBJ2-4; possible D gene TRBD2, 6 bases. Germline V gene sequence: CDR1 DFQATT, CDR2 SNEGSKA (reference sequence). The CDR3 length is 17 residues. With 5 bases removed from V and 2 bases from J, the gap between germline ends came to 22 bases. The CDR3 region is CSAGGFGTQSTKNIQYF. The CDR3 DNA reads TGCAGTGCTGGAGGGTTTGGGACCCAAAGTACCAAAAACATTCAGTACTTC.

This clonotype was seen once. The chain links TRBV4-1 to TRBJ2-1, with unresolved D. TRBJ2-7 explains the end of the DNA better; the J call may be wrong. CDR1 and CDR2 from the germline V gene are MGHRA and YSYEKL. The CDR3 contains 14 residues. The chain's CDR3 is CASSQNSLYNEQYF. CDR3 coding DNA: TGCGCCAGCAGCCAAAATAGTCTCTACAATGAGCAGTACTTC.

V is TRBV7-2 and J is TRBJ2-2, with unresolved D. Trimming stripped 5 bases from V and 9 bases from J, with 10 bases between. This CDR3 is built from 12 residues. Germline V gene data show CDR1 as SGHTA and CDR2 as FQGNSA. In DNA, the CDR3 is TGTGCCAGCAGCCTTTTGACCTGGGAGCTGTTTTTT. Translating gives CASSLLTWELFF.

The CDR3: CASAGTGDKQYF. The CDR3 DNA sequence: TGTGCCAGCGCAGGGACAGGGGACAAGCAGTACTTC. The J gene is TRBJ2-7, the V gene TRBV18; the match to TRBD1 covers 10 bases. Germline CDR1 KGHSH, CDR2 LQKENI. Losses at the gene ends were 8 bases for V and 8 bases for J; bases not matched to a gene: 6. The length of the CDR3 is 12 residues.

This chain's CDR3 is CASSLGGQGGAVNEQFF. The CDR3 bases are TGTGCCAGCAGCTTAGGCGGACAGGGAGGAGCGGTGAATGAGCAGTTCTTC. The chain recombines TRBV5-6 with TRBJ2-1, with 8 positions matching TRBD1. The CDR3 runs to 17 residues. The V and J ends lost 2 bases and 7 bases, in that order; junction bases with no gene match: 14. The germline CDR1 and CDR2 sequences are SGHDT and YYEEEE. Looking up the rest from reference TRBV5-6 and TRBJ2-1 gives the full variable domain: DAGVTQSPTHLIKTRGQQVTLRCSPKSGHDTVSWYQQALGQGPQFIFQYYEEEERQRGNFPDRFSGHQFPNYSSELNVNALLLGDSALYLCASSLGGQGGAVNEQFFGPGTRLTVL.

V gene TRBV27 combines with J gene TRBJ1-6; 8 bases line up with TRBD1. Looked up from germline, CDR1 is MNHEY and CDR2 is SMNVEV (reference sequence). V shed 6 bases, J shed 0 bases, and the junction held 19 bases outside the gene matches. There are 21 residues in the CDR3. The CDR3 is CASSRIQGAQWYGSYNSPLHF. The CDR3 coding sequence is TGTGCCAGCAGCCGAATCCAGGGGGCGCAATGGTATGGCTCCTATAATTCACCCCTCCACTTT.

The chain recombines TRBV5-1 with TRBJ2-1; TRBD2 is a possible D gene (6 bases). Germline CDR1 and CDR2: SGHRS and YFSETQ. This CDR3 spans 17 amino acids. V lost 0 bases and J lost 0, with 13 bases in between. The CDR3 protein is CASSLGGAESSYNEQFF. The CDR3 DNA follows: TGCGCCAGCAGCTTGGGCGGGGCGGAGAGCTCCTACAATGAGCAGTTCTTC.

This chain joins TRBV9 and TRBJ1-5; D is unresolved. The germline gives CDR1 SGDLS, CDR2 YYNGEE. This CDR3 is built from 16 residues. Trimming pared 0 bases from V and 0 bases from J, leaving 10 bases between. CDR3 coding DNA: TGTGCCAGCAGCGTAGAGGCAGCCCATAGCAATCAGCCCCAGCATTTT. Translated, it gives CASSVEAAHSNQPQHF.

The chain couples TRBV5-1 to TRBJ2-5; 10 bases fit TRBD2. The CDR3 consists of 17 residues. J gave up 1 base and V 0 bases, and 6 bases lay outside the gene matches. Germline V gene sequence: CDR1 SGHRS, CDR2 YFSETQ. Here the CDR3 reads CASSLGLAGSGQETQYF. The CDR3 region has the DNA TGCGCCAGCAGCTTGGGACTAGCGGGTTCCGGCCAAGAGACCCAGTACTTC.

The chain carries TRBV7-2 and TRBJ2-1, with D possibly matching TRBD2 (6 bases). CDR1 is SGHTA and CDR2 is FQGNSA in the germline V gene. The V and J ends lost 1 base and 6 bases respectively, with 13 bases between them. The CDR3 is made up of 15 amino acids. CDR3 coding DNA: TGTGCCAGCAGCTTAGGGAGGGTCAGAAGCAATGAGCAGTTCTTC. It codes for CASSLGRVRSNEQFF. Using reference TRBV7-2 and TRBJ2-1 for the parts outside the CDR3, the full variable domain is GAGVSQSPSNKVTEKGKDVELRCDPISGHTALYWYRQSLGQGLEFLIYFQGNSAPDKSGLPSDRFSAERTGGSVSTLTIQRTQQEDSAVYLCASSLGRVRSNEQFFGPGTRLTVL.

The rearrangement links TRBV20-1 to TRBJ2-3, with no clear D. The CDR3 extends over 13 amino acids. With 1 base removed from V and 2 bases from J, the gap between germline ends came to 7 bases. Germline V gene lookup returns CDR1 DFQATT and CDR2 SNEGSKA (reference sequence). The CDR3 is CSARGADTDTQYF. CDR3 bases: TGCAGTGCTAGAGGGGCCGACACAGATACGCAGTATTTT.

This clonotype was seen only a few times. V gene TRBV13 combines with J gene TRBJ1-2, with D hard to call. CDR1 is PRHDT, CDR2 FYEKMQ, per germline (reference sequence). Trimming took off 5 bases at V and 6 bases at J, with 19 bases between the two ends. The CDR3 contains 15 residues. The CDR3 sequence: CASSLNAGGWDGYTF. DNA for the CDR3: TGTGCCAGCAGCCTTAACGCAGGAGGGTGGGATGGCTACACCTTC.

This clonotype showed up just a few times. The chain couples TRBV10-3 to TRBJ2-7; maybe TRBD1 (5 bases). This CDR3 is built from 15 residues. Germline CDR1 is ENHRY and CDR2 is SYGVKD. V dropped 4 bases and J dropped 0 bases, with 13 bases sitting between them. CDR3 residues: CAISGDETVSYEQYF. For the CDR3, the DNA is TGTGCCATCAGTGGAGACGAGACAGTCTCCTACGAGCAGTACTTC.

This clonotype was counted a single time. The rearrangement links TRBV20-1 to TRBJ2-3; 9 bases align to TRBD2. V dropped 3 bases and J dropped 2; count of bases not matched to a gene: 6. The CDR3 has 15 amino acids. Germline CDR1 and CDR2: DFQATT and SNEGSKA (reference sequence). The CDR3 DNA reads as TGCAGTGCTAGTGTCAGCGGGGGGTCCACAGATACGCAGTATTTT. This gives the protein CSASVSGGSTDTQYF.

Concerning this clonotype: The junction and the germline gene differ at one end; a read error may be behind it. V and J are TRBV14 and TRBJ2-4, with D possibly matching TRBD1 (6 bases). The J call may be wrong; the DNA end is better matched by TRBJ2-7. The CDR3 runs to 17 residues. Looked up from germline, CDR1 is SGHDN and CDR2 is FVKESK. The CDR3 loop is CASGQEGVGTPSGEQYF. The CDR3 DNA is TGTGCCAGCGGCCAAGAAGGAGTTGGGACACCCTCGGGCGAGCAGTACTTC.

The genes are TRBV7-2 and TRBJ2-3; the D is unclear. The CDR3 is 15 residues long. With 5 bases removed from V and 4 bases from J, the gap between germline ends came to 16 bases. Germline-derived CDR1 and CDR2 are SGHTA and FQGNSA. The chain's CDR3 is CASSLPVSIPDTQYF. The DNA for the CDR3 is TGTGCCAGCAGCCTCCCCGTTAGTATACCAGATACGCAGTATTTT. The variable domain in full, completed from reference TRBV7-2 and TRBJ2-3, reads GAGVSQSPSNKVTEKGKDVELRCDPISGHTALYWYRQSLGQGLEFLIYFQGNSAPDKSGLPSDRFSAERTGGSVSTLTIQRTQQEDSAVYLCASSLPVSIPDTQYFGPGTRLTVL.